This T cell receptor beta chain was captured by sequencing in a study of early T cells in non-severe SARS-CoV-2 infection. Study overall: Sequenced material consisted of bulk RNA (from unsorted whole blood), and chains were unpaired.

Molecules of cDNA were individually given unique molecular identifiers that were attached to them. TCRdb recomputed calls from the 5' RACE reads with MiXCR, one row per CDR3 protein. The sample has about 48,000 distinct CDR3 sequences, 7% to 8% seen once. This clonotype was counted a few times. Its antigen is unknown. Study conclusions and caveats: The matching step, a VDJdb search, favored anti-spike CD8 responses and missed private and CD4 specificities.

V lost 10 bases to trimming and J lost 6 bases; unmatched junction nucleotides: 11. The germline V gene encodes CDR1 MNHEY and CDR2 SMNVEV (reference sequence). This CDR3 is built from 14 residues. The specimen sequenced was whole blood. The chain is built from TRBV27 and TRBJ2-3; 9 bases match TRBD2. The TCR was taken from an adult who was a healthcare worker with PCR-confirmed SARS-CoV-2 infection or an uninfected control (not recorded which). In nucleotides, the CDR3 is TGTGCCACCTCCGCGGGGGGGCCTCTGGATACGCAGTATTTT. Translating gives CATSAGGPLDTQYF.